This record covers a single T cell receptor beta chain. As to time point: pretreatment peripheral blood. The record originates from a study of PD-L1 blockade in urothelial cancer. Background on the study: About 85% of the 29 patients were men whose urothelial cancer was bladder-origin.

The repertoire was sequenced with immunoSEQ multiplex PCR; TCRdb's copy has only in-frame clones and lacks some. The sample holds tens of thousands of clones; 80% to 90% are singletons and the top ten take approximately 6.3%. Per germline, CDR1 SGHRS and CDR2 YFSETQ. With 5 bases clipped from V and 0 bases from J, the junction kept 17 bases outside the gene matches. The CDR3 contains 20 residues. This receptor was obtained from a man in his 60s with urothelial cancer. The source was PBMCs, collected around atezolizumab (anti-PD-L1) treatment. The chain recombines TRBV5-1 with TRBJ1-6; 7 bases line up with TRBD1. The chain's CDR3 is CASSPTGNRDTSSYNSPLHF. For the CDR3, the DNA is TGCGCCAGCAGTCCGACAGGGAATCGCGATACTAGCTCCTATAATTCACCCCTCCACTTT.